This is a list of T cell receptor beta chains from one sample in a study of blood T cell repertoires in COVID-19. This table comes from immunoSEQ multiplex PCR, and its TCRdb copy is limited to in-frame clones, with some not included. The sample lists more than 20,000 clones, roughly 79% occurring once. What was sequenced was peripheral blood. These receptors all stem from a man older than 75 with active or convalescent COVID-19. Both conserved end residues are part of each CDR3. The order of the fields is D gene, V gene, J gene, clone size, CDR3 length, CDR3 protein, CDR3 DNA. A D gene is named only where the DNA matches it firmly. Size values are once, few and many counts, or a class for expanded clones, and some rows have none.

>TRBD1|TRBV7-8|TRBJ2-6|once|16
CASRLDRGLGANVLTF
TGTGCCAGCAGACTGGACAGGGGGCTTGGGGCCAACGTCCTGACTTTC
>TRBD1|TRBV27|TRBJ2-2|few|18
CASTRRGRGRGLFGELFF
TGTGCCAGCACTCGTAGGGGGCGGGGCAGGGGGCTCTTCGGGGAGCTGTTTTTT
>.|TRBV2|TRBJ1-1|.|13
CATKSLMNTEAFF
TGTGCCACCAAAAGCCTAATGAACACTGAAGCTTTCTTT
>TRBD1|TRBV7-2|TRBJ2-6|.|13
CASSRDRDRVLTF
TGTGCCAGCAGCCGGGACAGGGATCGGGTCCTGACTTTC
>.|TRBV4-3|TRBJ2-7|once|15
CASSQGDSPDGEQYF
TGCGCCAGCAGCCAAGGGGACTCACCCGATGGGGAGCAGTACTTC
>TRBD1|TRBV6-1|TRBJ1-3|.|18
CASSEASGQGSSGNTIYF
TGTGCCAGCAGTGAAGCCAGTGGACAGGGCTCCTCTGGAAACACCATATATTTT
>TRBD1|TRBV28|TRBJ1-5|.|16
CASSTAGQGVNQPQHF
TGTGCCAGCAGTACCGCGGGACAGGGGGTCAATCAGCCCCAGCATTTT
>TRBD2|TRBV10-3|TRBJ2-4|.|15
CATKGTSGRGNIQYF
TGTGCCACGAAGGGGACTAGCGGGAGAGGGAACATTCAGTACTTC
>.|TRBV5-8|TRBJ1-1|.|13
CASSTDSLTEAFF
TGTGCCAGCAGCACCGACAGTCTCACTGAAGCTTTCTTT
>TRBD1|TRBV19|TRBJ1-2|.|14
CASSISGTGNGYTF
TGTGCCAGTAGTATATCCGGGACAGGGAATGGCTACACCTTC
>TRBD1|TRBV2|TRBJ1-5|.|16
CASTPGDRGRNQPQHF
TGTGCCAGCACCCCGGGGGACAGGGGGCGGAATCAGCCCCAGCATTTT
>TRBD1|TRBV7-2|TRBJ2-1|.|14
CASSPPDRVNEQFF
TGTGCCAGCAGCCCCCCGGACAGGGTAAATGAGCAGTTCTTC
>.|TRBV18|TRBJ1-1|few|13
CASSQLREGEAFF
TGTGCCAGCTCACAGCTTAGGGAGGGTGAAGCTTTCTTT
>.|TRBV6-6|TRBJ2-7|few|15
CASRPYGQSSYEQYF
TGTGCCAGCAGACCATACGGACAGAGCTCCTACGAGCAGTACTTC
>TRBD1|TRBV7-2|TRBJ1-2|.|15
CASSGFNRGSYGYTF
TGTGCCAGCAGCGGATTCAACAGGGGGAGCTATGGCTACACCTTC
>.|TRBV19|TRBJ1-1|.|16
CASSIEGQGLDTEAFF
TGTGCCAGTAGTATAGAAGGGCAGGGGCTTGACACTGAAGCTTTCTTT
>.|TRBV29-1|TRBJ1-1|.|10
CSAQNTEAFF
TGCAGCGCCCAAAACACTGAAGCTTTCTTT
>TRBD1|TRBV7-9|TRBJ2-1|.|12
CASRLTGGSQFF
TGTGCCAGCAGGTTGACAGGGGGCTCGCAGTTCTTC
>.|TRBV19|TRBJ2-2|.|14
CASSIGRPTGELFF
TGTGCCAGTAGTATTGGGCGTCCCACCGGGGAGCTGTTTTTT
>TRBD1|TRBV7-6|TRBJ2-7|.|16
CASSLAPPGQGYEQYF
TGTGCCAGCAGCTTAGCGCCTCCGGGACAGGGTTACGAGCAGTACTTC
>.|TRBV6-5|TRBJ1-1|few|13
CASSYPNKAEAFF
TGTGCCAGCAGTTACCCCAACAAAGCTGAAGCTTTCTTT
>.|TRBV19|TRBJ1-2|.|11
CASSIMGGYTF
TGTGCCAGTAGTATCATGGGCGGCTACACCTTC
>.|TRBV19|TRBJ2-2|.|14
CASSITVNTGELFF
TGTGCCAGTAGTATCACAGTTAACACCGGGGAGCTGTTTTTT
>.|TRBV7-2|TRBJ2-1|.|12
CASSHRANEQFF
TGTGCCAGCAGCCACAGGGCCAATGAGCAGTTCTTC
>TRBD1|TRBV5-1|TRBJ2-5|.|15
CASSFLTGYGETQYF
TGCGCCAGCAGCTTCTTGACAGGGTACGGGGAGACCCAGTACTTC
>TRBD1|TRBV19|TRBJ1-2|few|17
CASKKTGTGIGNYGYTF
TGTGCCAGTAAGAAAACCGGGACAGGGATAGGAAACTATGGCTACACCTTC
>.|TRBV11-3|TRBJ1-1|.|12
CASSLGDTEAFF
TGTGCCAGCAGCTTAGGAGACACTGAAGCTTTCTTT
>.|TRBV2|TRBJ1-5|.|18
CASSGAHYRRDSNQPQHF
TGTGCCAGCAGCGGTGCACATTACAGGAGGGATAGCAATCAGCCCCAGCATTTT
>.|TRBV4-2|TRBJ1-1|.|11
CASSQGTEAFF
TGTGCCAGCAGCCAAGGAACAGAAGCTTTCTTT
>.|TRBV4-1|TRBJ1-1|.|15
CASSREGQPNTEAFF
TGCGCCAGCAGTCGAGAAGGACAGCCCAACACTGAAGCTTTCTTT
>TRBD1|TRBV19|TRBJ2-2|.|13
CASSGTGAGELFF
TGTGCCAGCAGCGGGACAGGGGCCGGGGAGCTGTTTTTT
>.|TRBV28|TRBJ1-2|few|15
CASSLAPRGRYGYTF
TGTGCCAGCAGTCTAGCCCCGCGGGGGCGTTATGGCTACACCTTC
>TRBD2|TRBV24-1|TRBJ2-1|.|16
CATSDPGTSGIDEQFF
TGTGCCACCAGTGACCCCGGGACTAGCGGGATTGATGAGCAGTTCTTC
>.|TRBV14|TRBJ1-3|.|11
CASRSGNTIYF
TGTGCCAGCCGGAGCGGAAACACCATATATTTT
>.|TRBV7-2|TRBJ2-7|.|13
CASSRGSFYEQYF
TGTGCCAGCAGCCGCGGTAGTTTCTACGAGCAGTACTTC
>.|TRBV7-2|TRBJ2-7|.|13
CASSLAQRNEQYF
TGTGCCAGCAGCTTAGCGCAGAGGAACGAGCAGTACTTC
>.|TRBV19|TRBJ1-3|.|15
CASLGHQLSGNTIYF
TGTGCCAGCTTGGGCCATCAGCTCTCTGGAAACACCATATATTTT
>TRBD1|TRBV24-1|TRBJ1-6|.|16
CATSDSRQGASSPLHF
TGTGCCACCAGTGACTCCCGACAGGGGGCCTCTTCACCCCTCCACTTT
>.|TRBV3-1/TRBV3-2|TRBJ1-4|few|14
CASSQAPGFEKLFF
TGTGCCAGCAGCCAAGCACCAGGGTTTGAAAAACTGTTTTTT
>.|TRBV7-2|TRBJ2-1|.|12
CASSTTYNEQFF
TGTGCCAGCAGCACAACATACAATGAGCAGTTCTTC
>TRBD2|TRBV29-1|TRBJ2-1|.|14
CSVEMRGGRGEQFF
TGCAGCGTCGAGATGCGGGGGGGAAGGGGTGAGCAGTTCTTC
>TRBD2|TRBV11-2|TRBJ2-2|.|17
CASSPRSGRAGSGELFF
TGTGCCAGCAGCCCGAGGAGCGGGAGGGCCGGATCCGGGGAGCTGTTTTTT
>TRBD1|TRBV28|TRBJ1-2|few|14
CASYLSGTVYGYTF
TGTGCCTCCTATCTATCCGGGACAGTTTATGGCTACACCTTC